This passage covers 3 T cell receptor beta chains from one sample sequenced in a study of blood T cell repertoires in COVID-19 (dated by TCRdb to the early 2020s). Library preparation was by the immunoSEQ multiplex PCR assay. Here the immuneACCESS table is served through TCRdb, limited to in-frame sequences with V and J called. Missing clones are a known gap in these copies; in checked studies unresolved V genes cover under half, and the rest lacks a known reason. In this sample the table shows approximately 210,000 clones, 84% of which occur a single time. The leading ten clones occupy 15% to 20% of the sample. The sequenced sample was peripheral blood. These receptors all stem from a man younger than 40 with active or convalescent COVID-19.

The chain employs TRBV4-1 and TRBJ1-2; D is uncertain. Germline lookup yields CDR1 MGHRA and CDR2 YSYEKL. Trimming removed 1 base at V and 8 bases at J, with 8 bases between. This CDR3 has 12 residues. CDR3 in DNA: TGCGCCAGCAGCCAAGTATCGGGAGGCTACACCTTC. Protein product: CASSQVSGGYTF.

V is TRBV25-1 and J is TRBJ2-7; 7 bases are a match to TRBD1. Germline CDR1 reads MGHDK; CDR2 reads SYGVNS. The J segment lost 3 bases and the V segment lost 3 bases, leaving 2 bases of the junction unmatched. The CDR3 covers 13 residues. The DNA for the CDR3 is TGTGCCAGCAGTGATCACAGGGGCTACGAGCAGTACTTC. Its protein is CASSDHRGYEQYF.

This clone was counted between two and nine times. This chain connects TRBV4-1 to TRBJ2-3; 8 nucleotides align to TRBD2. J was trimmed by 7 bases and V by 4 bases; bases with no gene match: 13. CDR1 and CDR2 from the germline V gene are MGHRA and YSYEKL. The CDR3 covers 16 residues. DNA for the CDR3: TGCGCCAGCAGCCCAGGAGGGCCGGGGGGGAGGTATACGCAGTATTTT. Protein sequence: CASSPGGPGGRYTQYF.